These 16 T cell receptor beta chains were sequenced from one sample in a study of cytomegalovirus exposure and HLA in healthy donors. Sequencing was performed with immunoSEQ multiplex PCR; in TCRdb, only in-frame clones are kept and a portion is missing. The sample has fewer than 350,000 clones; approximately 90% are singletons. The sample was PBMCs. The origin of the receptors is a woman aged 18-29 years in good health and CMV-seronegative.

The chain recombines TRBV5-6 with TRBJ1-4; D possibly corresponds to TRBD1 (5 bases). V gave up 2 bases and J gave up 6 bases, with 17 bases separating them. Germline V gives CDR1 SGHDT, CDR2 YYEEEE. There are 16 residues in the CDR3. Here the CDR3 DNA reads TGTGCCAGCAGCTTCTCCAGGGACTGGCTTGATGAAAAACTGTTTTTT. This translates into CASSFSRDWLDEKLFF.

CDR3 loop: CASSFVRGTGAYNEQFF. The CDR3 DNA sequence: TGTGCCAGCAGTTTCGTTCGGGGGACAGGGGCTTACAATGAGCAGTTCTTC. The V gene is TRBV28, the J gene TRBJ2-1; 10 nucleotides match TRBD1. J was trimmed by 4 bases and V by 3 bases; bases with no gene match: 9. The CDR3 consists of 17 residues. Germline V lookup: CDR1 MDHEN, CDR2 SYDVKM.

The gene calls are TRBV7-3 and TRBJ2-5; the D gene is possibly TRBD2 (6 bases). Germline assignment: CDR1 SGHTA and CDR2 FQGTGA. The CDR3 has 15 residues. V lost 1 base and J lost 5, with 14 bases in between. The CDR3 region has the DNA TGTGCCAGCAGCTTAAAGGCGGGATGGGAGGAGACCCAGTACTTC. It yields the protein CASSLKAGWEETQYF.

The chain carries TRBV7-2 and TRBJ2-1, with 9 bases that match TRBD2. The length of the CDR3 is 15 residues. In germline, CDR1 is SGHTA, CDR2 FQGNSA. Unmatched junction bases numbered 3, after V lost 5 bases and J lost 1 base. The CDR3 region is CASSQSGRSYNEQFF. The CDR3 DNA sequence: TGTGCCAGCAGCCAGAGCGGGAGGTCCTACAATGAGCAGTTCTTC. The full variable domain, in which reference TRBV7-2 and TRBJ2-1 provide the parts outside the CDR3, is GAGVSQSPSNKVTEKGKDVELRCDPISGHTALYWYRQSLGQGLEFLIYFQGNSAPDKSGLPSDRFSAERTGGSVSTLTIQRTQQEDSAVYLCASSQSGRSYNEQFFGPGTRLTVL.

V is TRBV27 and J is TRBJ1-1; D unclear. This CDR3 contains 15 residues. V was trimmed by 0 bases and J by 4 bases, leaving 12 bases between them. Germline V gene sequence: CDR1 MNHEY, CDR2 SMNVEV (reference sequence). The CDR3 here is CASSLSRGGVTEAFF. CDR3 nucleotides: TGTGCCAGCAGTTTATCGAGAGGCGGGGTCACTGAAGCTTTCTTT.

V is TRBV28 and J is TRBJ2-7, with 7 bases aligning to TRBD1. Germline CDR1 reads MDHEN; CDR2 reads SYDVKM. The CDR3 is 13 amino acids. V shed 8 bases and J 3 bases; nucleotides not matched to a gene: 7. The CDR3 DNA reads TGTGCCAGCGACGGACAGGCCAGCTACGAGCAGTACTTC. Translated, it gives CASDGQASYEQYF.

The rearrangement links TRBV7-3 to TRBJ2-1; D remains unclear. The germline V gene encodes CDR1 SGHTA and CDR2 FQGTGA. Deletions cut 2 bases from V and 1 base from J, with 12 bases between. The CDR3 has 16 residues. CDR3 DNA: TGTGCCAGCAGCTTAGTTGGCACGTATTCCTACAATGAGCAGTTCTTC. Protein: CASSLVGTYSYNEQFF.

The genes are TRBV28 and TRBJ2-1; 13 nucleotides align to TRBD2. From germline, CDR1 is MDHEN and CDR2 SYDVKM. This CDR3 is 15 amino acids long. The ends lost 5 bases at V and 12 bases at J; junction bases unmatched: 10. The CDR3 protein is CASSPGTSGKVWQFF. CDR3 sequence (DNA): TGTGCCAGCAGTCCCGGGACTAGCGGGAAAGTTTGGCAGTTCTTC.

As regards this clone: Other DNA sequences within the sample encode an identical CDR3. The chain couples TRBV28 to TRBJ2-3; possibly TRBD2 for D (6 bases). Germline V gives CDR1 MDHEN, CDR2 SYDVKM. V lost 2 bases to trimming and J lost 4 bases, with 7 bases between them. The CDR3 is 13 residues long. The CDR3 DNA reads TGTGCCAGCAGTTTAACTAGCCCAGATACGCAGTATTTT. It codes for CASSLTSPDTQYF.

The CDR3 protein is CASSQAQGARAQHF. The CDR3 DNA follows: TGCGCCAGCAGCCAAGCACAGGGGGCTAGGGCCCAGCATTTT. The V and J genes are TRBV4-1 and TRBJ1-5; 9 nucleotides line up with TRBD1. J gave up 11 bases and V 1 base, and 6 bases lay outside the gene matches. The CDR3 covers 14 residues. From germline, CDR1 is MGHRA and CDR2 YSYEKL.

Written as DNA, the CDR3 is TGTGCCAGTACCGGATTGGGGGCTAATACGCAGTATTTT. This gives the protein CASTGLGANTQYF. The J gene is TRBJ2-3, the V gene TRBV19, with TRBD1 as a possible D gene (6 bases). This CDR3 is 13 amino acids long. Germline CDR1 and CDR2: LNHDA and SQIVND (reference sequence). With 7 bases removed from V and 7 bases from J, the gap between germline ends came to 15 bases. The variable domain in full, completed from reference TRBV19 and TRBJ2-3, reads DGGITQSPKYLFRKEGQNVTLSCEQNLNHDAMYWYRQDPGQGLRLIYYSQIVNDFQKGDIAEGYSVSREKKESFPLTVTSAQKNPTAFYLCASTGLGANTQYFGPGTRLTVL.

The V and J genes are TRBV10-2 and TRBJ2-7; 9 bases line up with TRBD1. Germline V gene lookup returns CDR1 WSHSY and CDR2 SAAADI. V was pared by 6 bases and J by 1 base, with 7 bases of the junction left unmatched. The length of the CDR3 is 15 residues. CDR3 region: CASSADRGVSYEQYF. The CDR3, as DNA: TGCGCCAGCAGCGCCGACAGGGGGGTGTCCTACGAGCAGTACTTC.

J is TRBJ1-5 and V is TRBV4-1; D is possibly TRBD1 (6 bases). Trimming took 0 bases from V and 5 from J, leaving 11 bases between them. The V gene's germline CDR1 is MGHRA and CDR2 YSYEKL. The CDR3 runs to 15 residues. The chain's CDR3 is CASSQDRQADQPQHF. CDR3 bases: TGCGCCAGCAGCCAAGATCGACAGGCAGATCAGCCCCAGCATTTT.

This rearrangement joins TRBV10-2 to TRBJ2-7; 11 bases fit TRBD2. The CDR3 covers 15 residues. The J segment lost 2 bases and the V segment lost 4 bases, leaving 4 bases of the junction unmatched. Germline V gene lookup returns CDR1 WSHSY and CDR2 SAAADI. For the CDR3, the DNA is TGCGCCAGCAGTGGGGGACTAGCGGTTACCTACGAGCAGTACTTC. Amino acids: CASSGGLAVTYEQYF.

This clone came up once. The chain is built from TRBV28 and TRBJ2-7, with D maybe TRBD1 (5 bases). The germline gives CDR1 MDHEN, CDR2 SYDVKM. Deletions cut 2 bases from V and 9 bases from J, with 17 bases between. The CDR3 runs to 14 residues. In nucleotides, the CDR3 is TGTGCCAGCAGTTTACCCGCAGGGTCGGGTAGGCAGTACTTC. It is translated as CASSLPAGSGRQYF.

This clone was seen a handful of times. J is TRBJ2-1 and V is TRBV5-1; TRBD2 matches at 12 bases. Germline assignment: CDR1 SGHRS and CDR2 YFSETQ. The trim removed 3 bases at V and 1 base at J, leaving 8 bases unmatched. The CDR3 length is 18 residues. The chain's CDR3 is CASSWMTSGSLSYNEQFF. The CDR3 nucleotides are TGCGCCAGCAGCTGGATGACTAGCGGGAGCTTATCCTACAATGAGCAGTTCTTC.